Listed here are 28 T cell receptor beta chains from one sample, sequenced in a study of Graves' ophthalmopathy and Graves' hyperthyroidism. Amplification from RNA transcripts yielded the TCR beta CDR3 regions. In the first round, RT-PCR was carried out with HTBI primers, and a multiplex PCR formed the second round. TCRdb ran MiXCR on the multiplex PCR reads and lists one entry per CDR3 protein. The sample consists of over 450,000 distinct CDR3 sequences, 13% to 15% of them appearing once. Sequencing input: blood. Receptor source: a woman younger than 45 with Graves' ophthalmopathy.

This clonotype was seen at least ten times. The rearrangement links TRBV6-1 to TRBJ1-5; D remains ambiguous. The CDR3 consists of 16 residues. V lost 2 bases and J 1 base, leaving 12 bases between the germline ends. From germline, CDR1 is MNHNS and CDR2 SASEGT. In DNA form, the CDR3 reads TGTGCCAGCAGTGAAAGGGATTGGATAAGCAATCAGCCCCAGCATTTT. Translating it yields CASSERDWISNQPQHF.

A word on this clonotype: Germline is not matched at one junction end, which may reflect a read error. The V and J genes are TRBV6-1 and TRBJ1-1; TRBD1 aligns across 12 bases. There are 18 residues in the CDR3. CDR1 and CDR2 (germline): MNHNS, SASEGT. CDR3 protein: CASSEVGTGGGTNTEACF. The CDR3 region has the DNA TGTGCTAGCAGTGAAGTCGGGACAGGGGGCGGCACGAACACTGAAGCTTGCTTT.

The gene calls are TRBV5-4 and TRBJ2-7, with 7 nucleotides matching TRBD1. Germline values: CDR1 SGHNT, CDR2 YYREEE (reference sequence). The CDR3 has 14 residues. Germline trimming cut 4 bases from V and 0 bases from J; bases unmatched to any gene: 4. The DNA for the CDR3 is TGTGCCAGCAGCAAGGGGGCCCTCTCCTACGAGCAGTACTTC. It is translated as CASSKGALSYEQYF. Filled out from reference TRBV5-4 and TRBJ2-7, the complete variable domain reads ETGVTQSPTHLIKTRGQQVTLRCSSQSGHNTVSWYQQALGQGPQFIFQYYREEENGRGNFPPRFSGLQFPNYSSELNVNALELDDSALYLCASSKGALSYEQYFGPGTRLTVT.

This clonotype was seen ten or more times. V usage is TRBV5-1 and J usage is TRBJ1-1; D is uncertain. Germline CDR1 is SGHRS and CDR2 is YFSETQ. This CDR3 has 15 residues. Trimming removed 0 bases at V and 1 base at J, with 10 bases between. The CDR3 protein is CASSLVGLSNTEAFF. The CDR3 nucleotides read TGCGCCAGCAGCTTGGTTGGTTTATCGAACACTGAAGCTTTCTTT.

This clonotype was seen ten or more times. The CDR3 DNA follows: TGTGCCAGCAGTTGGCGCCGGGAGCAGTACTTC. Translating gives CASSWRREQYF. The rearrangement links TRBV6-5 to TRBJ2-7; D not resolved. The germline V and J ends were trimmed by 4 bases and 7 bases, with 8 bases remaining between them. The CDR3 extends over 11 amino acids. The germline CDR1 and CDR2 sequences are MNHEY and SVGAGI.

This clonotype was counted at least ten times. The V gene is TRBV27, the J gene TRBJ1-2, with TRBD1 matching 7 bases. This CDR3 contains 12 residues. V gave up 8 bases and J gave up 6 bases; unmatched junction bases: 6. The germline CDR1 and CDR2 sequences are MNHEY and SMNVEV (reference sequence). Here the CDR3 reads CASGPTGNGYTF. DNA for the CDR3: TGTGCCAGCGGACCGACAGGGAATGGCTACACCTTC.

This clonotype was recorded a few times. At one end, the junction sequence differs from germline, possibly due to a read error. CDR3 DNA sequence: TGCGCCAGCAGGGACACTACGAGCACTGAAGCTCTCTTT. As protein: CASRDTTSTEALF. The chain combines TRBV5-1 with TRBJ1-1; weak D call: TRBD1 (5 bases). This CDR3 comprises 13 residues. Germline V lookup: CDR1 SGHRS, CDR2 YFSETQ.

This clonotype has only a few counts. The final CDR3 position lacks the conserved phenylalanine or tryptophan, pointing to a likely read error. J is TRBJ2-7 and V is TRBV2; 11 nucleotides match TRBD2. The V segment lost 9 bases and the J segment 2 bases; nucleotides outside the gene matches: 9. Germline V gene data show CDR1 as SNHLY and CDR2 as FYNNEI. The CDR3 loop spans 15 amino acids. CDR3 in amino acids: CARKGTSGATYEQYL. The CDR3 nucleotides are TGTGCCAGAAAGGGGACTAGCGGAGCTACCTACGAGCAGTACCTC.

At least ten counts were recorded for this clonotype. The CDR3 here is CASSQRQGEGNTIYF. CDR3 DNA sequence: TGTGCCAGCAGCCAACGACAGGGGGAAGGAAACACCATATATTTT. This sequence joins TRBV3-1 and TRBJ1-3, with 9 bases fitting TRBD1. The CDR3 is made up of 15 amino acids. Germline V lookup: CDR1 LGHDT, CDR2 YNNKEL (reference sequence). J was trimmed by 4 bases and V by 2 bases; bases with no gene match: 3.

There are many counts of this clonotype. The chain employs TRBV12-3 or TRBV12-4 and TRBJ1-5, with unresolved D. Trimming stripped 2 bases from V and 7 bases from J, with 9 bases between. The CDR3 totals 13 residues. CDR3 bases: TGTGCCAGCAGTTTAAGTACACACCAGCCCCAGCATTTT. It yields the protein CASSLSTHQPQHF.

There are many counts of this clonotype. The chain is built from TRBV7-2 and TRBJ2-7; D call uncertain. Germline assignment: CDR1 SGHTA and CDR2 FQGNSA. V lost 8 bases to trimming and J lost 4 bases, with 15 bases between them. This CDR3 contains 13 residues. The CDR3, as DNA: TGTGCCAGCGCCCCGGCAGTACGTTACGAGCAGTACTTC. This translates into CASAPAVRYEQYF. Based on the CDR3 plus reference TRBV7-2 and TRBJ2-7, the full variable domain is GAGVSQSPSNKVTEKGKDVELRCDPISGHTALYWYRQSLGQGLEFLIYFQGNSAPDKSGLPSDRFSAERTGGSVSTLTIQRTQQEDSAVYLCASAPAVRYEQYFGPGTRLTVT.

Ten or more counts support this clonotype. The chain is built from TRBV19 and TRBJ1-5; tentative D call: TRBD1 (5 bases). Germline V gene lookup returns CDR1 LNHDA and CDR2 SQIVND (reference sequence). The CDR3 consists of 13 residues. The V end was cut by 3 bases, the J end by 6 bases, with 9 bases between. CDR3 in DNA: TGTGCCAGTAGTATTCAGGGAGGTCAGCCCCAGCATTTT. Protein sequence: CASSIQGGQPQHF.

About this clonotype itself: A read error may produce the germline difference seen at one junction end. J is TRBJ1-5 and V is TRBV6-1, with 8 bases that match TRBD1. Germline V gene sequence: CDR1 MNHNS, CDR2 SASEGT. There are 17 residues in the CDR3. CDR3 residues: CASSEGTGLHRYQPQHF. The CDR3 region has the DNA TGTGCCAGCAGTGAAGGGACAGGGTTACATCGGTATCAGCCTCAGCATTTT.

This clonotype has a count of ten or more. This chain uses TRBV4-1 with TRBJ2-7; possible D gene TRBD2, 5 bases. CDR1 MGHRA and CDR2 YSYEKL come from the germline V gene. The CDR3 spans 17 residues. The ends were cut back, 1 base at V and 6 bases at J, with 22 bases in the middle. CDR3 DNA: TGCGCCAGCAGCCAAGTGGCTGGACTGGCTCCTGGCTCCGAGCAGTACTTC. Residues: CASSQVAGLAPGSEQYF.

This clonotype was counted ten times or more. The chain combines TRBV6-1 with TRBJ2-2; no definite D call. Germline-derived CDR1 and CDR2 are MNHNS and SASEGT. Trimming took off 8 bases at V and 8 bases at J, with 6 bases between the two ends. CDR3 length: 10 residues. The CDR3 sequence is CASAGGELFF. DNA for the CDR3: TGTGCCAGCGCCGGGGGGGAGCTGTTTTTT.

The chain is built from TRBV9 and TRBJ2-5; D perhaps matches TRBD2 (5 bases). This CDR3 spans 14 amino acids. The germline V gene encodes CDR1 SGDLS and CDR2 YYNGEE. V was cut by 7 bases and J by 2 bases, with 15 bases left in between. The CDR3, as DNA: TGTGCCAGCGGTCCCGGGATACTACAAGAGACCCAGTACTTC. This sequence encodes CASGPGILQETQYF. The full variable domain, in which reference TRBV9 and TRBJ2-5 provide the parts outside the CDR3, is DSGVTQTPKHLITATGQRVTLRCSPRSGDLSVYWYQQSLDQGLQFLIQYYNGEERAKGNILERFSAQQFPDLHSELNLSSLELGDSALYFCASGPGILQETQYFGPGTRLLVL.

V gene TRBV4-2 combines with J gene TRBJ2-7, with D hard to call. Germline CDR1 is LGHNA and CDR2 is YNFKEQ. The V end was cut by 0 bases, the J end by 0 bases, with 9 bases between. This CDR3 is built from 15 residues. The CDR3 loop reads CASSQDGSYSYEQYF. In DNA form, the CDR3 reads TGTGCCAGCAGCCAAGACGGCTCGTACTCCTACGAGCAGTACTTC.

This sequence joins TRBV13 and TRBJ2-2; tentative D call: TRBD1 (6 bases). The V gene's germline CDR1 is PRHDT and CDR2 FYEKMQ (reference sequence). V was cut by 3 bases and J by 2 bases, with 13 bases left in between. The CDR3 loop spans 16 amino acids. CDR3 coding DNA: TGTGCCAGCAGCTTTTCGACAGGAACAAACACCGGGGAGCTGTTTTTT. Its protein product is CASSFSTGTNTGELFF. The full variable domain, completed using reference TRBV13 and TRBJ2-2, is AAGVIQSPRHLIKEKRETATLKCYPIPRHDTVYWYQQGPGQDPQFLISFYEKMQSDKGSIPDRFSAQQFSDYHSELNMSSLELGDSALYFCASSFSTGTNTGELFFGEGSRLTVL.

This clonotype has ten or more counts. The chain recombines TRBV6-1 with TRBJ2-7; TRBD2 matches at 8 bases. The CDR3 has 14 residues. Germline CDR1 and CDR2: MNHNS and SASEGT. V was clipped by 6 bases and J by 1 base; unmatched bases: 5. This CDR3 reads CASRHTSGSYEQYF. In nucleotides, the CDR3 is TGTGCCAGCAGACACACTAGCGGTTCCTACGAGCAGTACTTC.

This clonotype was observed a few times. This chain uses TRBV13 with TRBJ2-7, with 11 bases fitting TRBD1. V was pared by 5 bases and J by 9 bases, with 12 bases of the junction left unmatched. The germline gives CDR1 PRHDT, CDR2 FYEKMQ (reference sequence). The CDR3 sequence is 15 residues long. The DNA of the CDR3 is TGTGCCAGCAGCCTCCGGGACAGGGGGATTTTGGGGCAGTACTTC. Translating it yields CASSLRDRGILGQYF.

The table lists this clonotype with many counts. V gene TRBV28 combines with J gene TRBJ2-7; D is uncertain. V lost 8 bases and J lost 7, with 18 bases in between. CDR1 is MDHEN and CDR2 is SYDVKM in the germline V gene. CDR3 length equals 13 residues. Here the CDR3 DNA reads TGTGCCAGCGAAAGGAGTGTTGGGTCAGAGCAGTACTTC. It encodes CASERSVGSEQYF.

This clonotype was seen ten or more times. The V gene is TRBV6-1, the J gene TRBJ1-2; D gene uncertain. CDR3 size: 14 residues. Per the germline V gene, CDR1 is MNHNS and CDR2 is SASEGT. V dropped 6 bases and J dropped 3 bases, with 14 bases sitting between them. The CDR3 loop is CASSEVKGYYGYTF. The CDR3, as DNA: TGTGCCAGCAGCGAGGTCAAGGGATACTATGGCTACACCTTC.

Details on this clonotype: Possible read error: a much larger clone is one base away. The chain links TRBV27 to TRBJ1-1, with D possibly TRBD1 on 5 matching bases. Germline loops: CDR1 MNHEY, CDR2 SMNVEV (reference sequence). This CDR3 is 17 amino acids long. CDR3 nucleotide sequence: TGTGCCGGCAGTTTCTATTTCGGGGGAACCATGAACACTGAAGCTTTCTTT. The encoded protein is CAGSFYFGGTMNTEAFF.

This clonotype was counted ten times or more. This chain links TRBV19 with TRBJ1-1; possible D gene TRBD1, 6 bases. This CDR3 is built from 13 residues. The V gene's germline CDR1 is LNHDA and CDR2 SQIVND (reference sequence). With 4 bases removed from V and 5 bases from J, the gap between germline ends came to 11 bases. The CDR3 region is CASSTIGGTEAFF. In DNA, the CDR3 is TGTGCCAGTAGTACCATAGGGGGAACTGAAGCTTTCTTT.

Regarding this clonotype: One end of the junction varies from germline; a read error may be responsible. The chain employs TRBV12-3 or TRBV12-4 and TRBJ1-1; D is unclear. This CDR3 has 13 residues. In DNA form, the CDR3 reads TGTGCCAGCAGTCGGAGATTTAACACTGATGCTTTCTTT. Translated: CASSRRFNTDAFF.

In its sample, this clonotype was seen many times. The CDR3 here is CASSQDLRGPNTEAFF. The DNA of the CDR3 is TGTGCCAGCAGCCAAGATCTAAGGGGGCCGAACACTGAAGCTTTCTTT. This rearrangement joins TRBV4-2 to TRBJ1-1; the match to TRBD1 covers 7 bases. The J segment lost 1 base and the V segment lost 0 bases, leaving 5 bases of the junction unmatched. CDR3 length: 16 amino acids. Germline CDR1 reads LGHNA; CDR2 reads YNFKEQ.

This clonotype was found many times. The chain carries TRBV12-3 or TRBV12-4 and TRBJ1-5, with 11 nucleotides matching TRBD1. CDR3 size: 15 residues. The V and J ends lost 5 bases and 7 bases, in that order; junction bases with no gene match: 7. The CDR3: CASSRTGGIWQPQHF. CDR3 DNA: TGTGCCAGCAGTAGGACAGGGGGCATCTGGCAGCCCCAGCATTTT.

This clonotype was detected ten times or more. This chain's CDR3 is CAISEIGNSGNTIYF. DNA for the CDR3: TGTGCCATCAGTGAGATAGGAAACTCTGGAAACACCATATATTTT. The chain joins TRBV10-3 to TRBJ1-3; D not certain. The CDR3 has 15 amino acids. V lost 2 bases, J lost 0 bases, and 8 bases lay in between. CDR1 and CDR2 from the germline V gene are ENHRY and SYGVKD.